This T cell receptor (beta chain) was captured in a study of blood T cell repertoires in COVID-19. Overall study: Collection of acute and convalescent COVID-19 samples took place in the United States, Italy and Spain. Sources were T cells, B-cell-depleted T cells, or PBMCs; the material itself was cDNA or gDNA.

CDR1 MNHEY and CDR2 SVGAGI come from the germline V gene. The CDR3 spans 11 residues. V shed 11 bases and J shed 8 bases, with 15 bases lying between them. Seattle's cohort entered during active infection and was followed longitudinally. Under the authors' procedure: Reference gene primer amplification gave nucleated cell count estimates. Sequenced by immunoSEQ multiplex PCR; TCRdb stores in-frame clones only, minus some. D and trimming were read from the DNA, whereas the V and J calls and clone size are those reported in that table. The sample lists hundreds of thousands of clones; 70% to 90% were seen once.

Input material: peripheral blood. The TCR originated in a woman aged 60 to 75 with COVID-19, enrolled during active disease. The rearrangement joins TRBV6-5 to TRBJ1-2; TRBD1 might be the D (6 bases). The CDR3 here is CASKGGVGYTF. CDR3 DNA sequence: TGTGCCTCCAAGGGGGGGGTCGGCTACACCTTC.